The text below deals with one T cell receptor beta chain. The germline V gene encodes CDR1 SGHRS and CDR2 YFSETQ. Trimming shortened V by 1 base and J by 4 bases, and 13 bases separated the two germline ends. The CDR3 is made up of 15 amino acids. The data are from a study of cytomegalovirus exposure and HLA in healthy donors. Repertoires were generated with immunoSEQ multiplex PCR, while TCRdb's copy carries only in-frame clones and drops some. The sample contains roughly 130,000 clones, about nine tenths of which appear only once. Sample: PBMCs. The chain has TRBV5-1 and TRBJ2-3; D possibly corresponds to TRBD2 (6 bases). This receptor was identified in a man younger than 45 in good health and CMV-seronegative. CDR3 coding DNA: TGCGCCAGCAGCTTGAAGGCGGGGAGCCCAGATACGCAGTATTTT. Protein product: CASSLKAGSPDTQYF. Based on the CDR3 plus reference TRBV5-1 and TRBJ2-3, the full variable domain is KAGVTQTPRYLIKTRGQQVTLSCSPISGHRSVSWYQQTPGQGLQFLFEYFSETQRNKGNFPGRFSGRQFSNSRSEMNVSTLELGDSALYLCASSLKAGSPDTQYFGPGTRLTVL.